These 32 T cell receptor beta chains came from one sample sequenced in a study of T cell responses to AZD1222 COVID-19 vaccine. The protocol was immunoSEQ multiplex PCR, while the TCRdb copy is restricted to in-frame clones and leaves out a portion. Here the sample spans approximately 200,000 clones, about 89% being singletons. The specimen comprised peripheral blood, sampled 28 days after the second AZD1222 dose. These receptors all come from an adult who received the AZD1222 COVID-19 vaccine.

The chain combines TRBV18 with TRBJ2-5; 8 positions match TRBD2. With 4 bases clipped from V and 7 bases from J, the junction kept 8 bases outside the gene matches. Per the germline V gene, CDR1 is KGHSH and CDR2 is LQKENI. This CDR3 region has 14 residues. CDR3 nucleotide sequence: TGTGCCAGCTCACAAAGCGGGAGTTTAGGGACCCAGTACTTC. Amino acid sequence: CASSQSGSLGTQYF.

The gene calls are TRBV5-1 and TRBJ1-2; D is uncertain. Trimming left V 0 bases short and J 4 bases short, with 10 bases between. Germline lookup yields CDR1 SGHRS and CDR2 YFSETQ. The CDR3 covers 14 residues. CDR3 nucleotide sequence: TGCGCCAGCAGCTTGGATGAGGGCTTCTATGGCTACACCTTC. It specifies CASSLDEGFYGYTF. The full variable domain, in which reference TRBV5-1 and TRBJ1-2 provide the parts outside the CDR3, is KAGVTQTPRYLIKTRGQQVTLSCSPISGHRSVSWYQQTPGQGLQFLFEYFSETQRNKGNFPGRFSGRQFSNSRSEMNVSTLELGDSALYLCASSLDEGFYGYTFGSGTRLTVV.

This chain links TRBV5-1 with TRBJ2-2, with D maybe TRBD1 (6 bases). The CDR3 runs 15 residues. The germline V gene encodes CDR1 SGHRS and CDR2 YFSETQ. V was clipped by 0 bases and J by 5 bases, with 11 bases between them. CDR3: CASSLATGNTGELFF. The DNA of the CDR3 is TGCGCCAGCAGCTTGGCCACAGGGAATACCGGGGAGCTGTTTTTT.

The rearrangement links TRBV4-2 to TRBJ2-1; 8 bases agree with TRBD1. The CDR3 extends over 16 amino acids. Germline V gene sequence: CDR1 LGHNA, CDR2 YNFKEQ. The ends lost 1 base at V and 4 bases at J; junction bases unmatched: 6. The CDR3 here is CASSQGGDRIYNEQFF. In nucleotides, the CDR3 is TGTGCCAGCAGCCAAGGCGGGGACAGGATTTACAATGAGCAGTTCTTC.

This clone was found once. The chain combines TRBV7-3 with TRBJ2-5; 12 bases are a match to TRBD1. Germline CDR1 SGHTA, CDR2 FQGTGA. The V segment lost 1 base and the J segment 4 bases; nucleotides outside the gene matches: 10. The CDR3 consists of 18 residues. CDR3 nucleotide sequence: TGTGCCAGCAGCTTAAGAGGGCCGGGACAGGGGGCTCTAGAGACCCAGTACTTC. It encodes CASSLRGPGQGALETQYF.

V is TRBV11-2 and J is TRBJ1-3; TRBD1 matches 9 bases. CDR1 is SGHAT, CDR2 FQNNGV, per germline. V lost 4 bases and J lost 4; bases outside the gene matches: 5. This CDR3 is built from 15 residues. The CDR3 DNA sequence: TGTGCCAGCAGCTCCCGGACAGGGGACGGAAACACCATATATTTT. Protein sequence: CASSSRTGDGNTIYF. The variable domain in full, with the rest retrieved from reference TRBV11-2 and TRBJ1-3, is EAGVAQSPRYKIIEKRQSVAFWCNPISGHATLYWYQQILGQGPKLLIQFQNNGVVDDSQLPKDRFSAERLKGVDSTLKIQPAKLEDSAVYLCASSSRTGDGNTIYFGEGSWLTVV.

This clone showed up just once. The chain employs TRBV6-6 and TRBJ1-1; no clear D. The CDR3 runs to 13 residues. Germline CDR1 is MNHNY and CDR2 is SVGAGI (reference sequence). V was cut by 2 bases and J by 11 bases, with 15 bases left in between. CDR3 DNA sequence: TGTGCCAGCAGTTACACCCGGGAGATGTACGCTTTCTTT. It is translated as CASSYTREMYAFF.

This clone came up many times. The rearrangement joins TRBV7-9 to TRBJ2-1; no reliable D call. Germline V CDR1 and CDR2: SEHNR, FQNEAQ (reference sequence). Trimming took off 3 bases at V and 4 bases at J, with 4 bases between the two ends. CDR3 length: 12 residues. Here the CDR3 DNA reads TGTGCCAGCAGCTTCTGGTACAATGAGCAGTTCTTC. Its protein is CASSFWYNEQFF. Full variable domain (rest looked up from reference TRBV7-9 and TRBJ2-1): DTGVSQNPRHKITKRGQNVTFRCDPISEHNRLYWYRQTLGQGPEFLTYFQNEAQLEKSRLLSDRFSAERPKGSFSTLEIQRTEQGDSAMYLCASSFWYNEQFFGPGTRLTVL.

J is TRBJ1-6 and V is TRBV6-6; possible D gene TRBD1, 5 bases. Trimming left V 6 bases short and J 10 bases short, with 19 bases between. The CDR3 contains 15 residues. Germline loops: CDR1 MNHNY, CDR2 SVGAGI (reference sequence). The chain's CDR3 is CASSPFGGEGSPLHF. CDR3 coding DNA: TGTGCCAGCAGCCCCTTCGGGGGAGAAGGGTCACCCCTCCACTTT.

This chain joins TRBV11-3 and TRBJ2-5, with no clear D. This CDR3 has 14 amino acids. Germline CDR1 is SGHNT and CDR2 is YENEEA. Trimming took off 3 bases at V and 2 bases at J, with 10 bases between the two ends. The CDR3 DNA reads as TGTGCCAGCAGCTTGATCGGCGTTCAAGAGACCCAGTACTTC. This encodes CASSLIGVQETQYF.

Notes on this clone: The junction departs from the called germline gene at one end, perhaps through a read error. The chain is built from TRBV4-1 and TRBJ1-2, with 9 bases aligning to TRBD1. CDR1 MGHRA and CDR2 YSYEKL come from the germline V gene. This CDR3 is built from 13 residues. The DNA for the CDR3 is TGCGCCAGCAGCCAATGGCCCATAAGGACAGGGGCCTTC. It encodes CASSQWPIRTGAF.

The V and J genes are TRBV5-4 and TRBJ2-1, with 13 positions matching TRBD2. V shed 5 bases, J shed 4 bases, and the junction held 3 bases outside the gene matches. The CDR3 contains 15 residues. Looked up from germline, CDR1 is SGHNT and CDR2 is YYREEE (reference sequence). CDR3 amino acids: CASSRGLAGYNEQFF. The CDR3, as DNA: TGTGCCAGCAGTCGGGGACTAGCGGGATACAATGAGCAGTTCTTC. Together with reference TRBV5-4 and TRBJ2-1, the CDR3 gives the full variable domain: ETGVTQSPTHLIKTRGQQVTLRCSSQSGHNTVSWYQQALGQGPQFIFQYYREEENGRGNFPPRFSGLQFPNYSSELNVNALELDDSALYLCASSRGLAGYNEQFFGPGTRLTVL.

This rearrangement joins TRBV28 to TRBJ1-2; D is uncertain. This CDR3 region has 14 residues. Trimming cost V 7 bases and J 2 bases, with 14 bases left between them. CDR1 and CDR2 (germline): MDHEN, SYDVKM. The CDR3 protein is CASTEGRKNYGYTF. DNA of the CDR3: TGTGCCAGCACGGAAGGTCGGAAGAACTATGGCTACACCTTC.

Comments on this clone: Germline is not matched at one junction end, which may reflect a read error. This chain links TRBV7-7 with TRBJ2-7, with TRBD1 as a possible D gene (6 bases). The CDR3 sequence is 15 residues long. Looked up from germline, CDR1 is SSHAT and CDR2 is FNYEAQ (reference sequence). The CDR3 nucleotides are TGTGCTAGCAGCCCAGACAGGAGCCCCCTCTACGAGCAGTACTTC. This gives the protein CASSPDRSPLYEQYF.

This clone has only one observation. This rearrangement joins TRBV5-1 to TRBJ1-1; tentative D call: TRBD1 (6 bases). CDR1 and CDR2 from the germline V gene are SGHRS and YFSETQ. This CDR3 spans 14 amino acids. Trimming stripped 5 bases from V and 5 bases from J, with 16 bases between. DNA for the CDR3: TGCGCCAGCAGGGAGGGGGGCGCAGGAACTGAAGCTTTCTTT. Protein sequence: CASREGGAGTEAFF.

The J gene is TRBJ2-3, the V gene TRBV6-5; possibly TRBD1 for D (5 bases). Trimming left V 4 bases short and J 1 base short, with 6 bases between. This CDR3 contains 13 residues. Germline V gene data show CDR1 as MNHEY and CDR2 as SVGAGI. CDR3 DNA: TGTGCCAGCAGTTGGGGCCGCACAGATACGCAGTATTTT. Residues: CASSWGRTDTQYF.

The J gene is TRBJ1-1, the V gene TRBV10-3; a weak D match, TRBD1 (6 bases). V was cut by 8 bases and J by 10 bases, with 20 bases left in between. Germline CDR1 reads ENHRY; CDR2 reads SYGVKD. This CDR3 comprises 13 residues. CDR3 amino acids: CAISGGPDAVAFF. The CDR3 DNA reads TGTGCCATCTCGGGGGGCCCGGACGCGGTAGCTTTCTTT.

The table lists this clone with a few counts. This rearrangement joins TRBV3-1 (or the pseudogene TRBV3-2) to TRBJ2-2; the D call may be TRBD1 or TRBD2 (6 bases each). The CDR3 has 15 residues. The V end lost 3 bases, the J end lost 2 bases, and 10 bases lay between the germline ends. Germline CDR1 is LGHDT and CDR2 is YNNKEL (reference sequence). CDR3 protein: CASSHWGANTGELFF. CDR3 bases: TGTGCCAGCAGCCATTGGGGGGCCAACACCGGGGAGCTGTTTTTT.

CDR3 in amino acids: CASSLSPSQGVDTQYF. Written as DNA, the CDR3 is TGTGCCAGCAGCTTATCCCCATCACAGGGGGTAGATACGCAGTATTTT. The chain is built from TRBV7-6 and TRBJ2-3; TRBD1 matches at 8 bases. The CDR3 is made up of 16 amino acids. CDR1 is SGHVS, CDR2 FNYEAQ, per germline. The junction had 9 bases not matched to a gene; V was cut back by 2 bases and J by 5 bases.

This chain uses TRBV2 with TRBJ1-2, with 7 positions matching TRBD1. Germline values: CDR1 SNHLY, CDR2 FYNNEI. V shed 2 bases, J shed 8 bases, and the junction held 8 bases outside the gene matches. This CDR3 contains 14 residues. The CDR3 here is CASSEKWAGGGYTF. The CDR3 DNA is TGTGCCAGCAGTGAAAAGTGGGCAGGGGGAGGCTACACCTTC. Full variable domain (outside the CDR3, taken from reference TRBV2 and TRBJ1-2): EPEVTQTPSHQVTQMGQEVILRCVPISNHLYFYWYRQILGQKVEFLVSFYNNEISEKSEIFDDQFSVERPDGSNFTLKIRSTKLEDSAMYFCASSEKWAGGGYTFGSGTRLTVV.

This chain links TRBV29-1 with TRBJ1-1; maybe TRBD1 (5 bases). The germline CDR1 and CDR2 sequences are SQVTM and ANQGSEA. The CDR3 spans 10 residues. V lost 8 bases to trimming and J lost 5 bases, with 9 bases between them. The CDR3 DNA reads TGCAGCCTTCGGGGGACTGAAGCTTTCTTT. The encoded protein is CSLRGTEAFF.

V gene TRBV28 combines with J gene TRBJ1-5, with D uncertain. Germline CDR1 and CDR2: MDHEN and SYDVKM. The CDR3 runs 11 residues. V was shortened by 7 bases and J by 5 bases, with 6 bases between the two germline ends. CDR3 loop: CASKSDQPQHF. The CDR3 DNA follows: TGTGCCAGCAAAAGTGATCAGCCCCAGCATTTT.

On this clone: At the DNA level, this CDR3 is encoded by other sequences in the same sample as well. V is TRBV12-3 or TRBV12-4 and J is TRBJ2-2; no reliable D call. The length of the CDR3 is 11 residues. Trimming shortened V by 7 bases and J by 6 bases, and 6 bases separated the two germline ends. The CDR3 reads CASTPAGELFF. The CDR3 nucleotides read TGTGCCAGCACTCCAGCCGGGGAGCTGTTTTTT.

This rearrangement joins TRBV19 to TRBJ1-4; D is undetermined. V lost 0 bases and J lost 0, with 14 bases in between. CDR3 length: 18 amino acids. The germline V gene has CDR1 LNHDA and CDR2 SQIVND (reference sequence). The CDR3 DNA reads TGTGCCAGTAGTATAGATCGCCAGGACGTTGCAACTAATGAAAAACTGTTTTTT. It yields the protein CASSIDRQDVATNEKLFF.

A few counts support this clone. The chain joins TRBV30 to TRBJ2-7; D is unclear. Deletions cut 1 base from V and 4 bases from J, with 5 bases between. CDR3 length: 11 residues. CDR1 and CDR2 from the germline V gene are GTSNPN and SVGIG (reference sequence). The CDR3 DNA is TGTGCCTGGAGTGGAGAATACGAGCAGTACTTC. Protein: CAWSGEYEQYF.

The V gene is TRBV29-1, the J gene TRBJ1-1; no firm D call. This CDR3 region has 10 residues. Germline loops: CDR1 SQVTM, CDR2 ANQGSEA. V was pared by 7 bases and J by 3 bases, with 6 bases between. This CDR3 reads CSAAHTEAFF. The DNA of the CDR3 is TGCAGCGCAGCTCACACTGAAGCTTTCTTT.

V gene TRBV5-4 combines with J gene TRBJ1-2; 7 bases line up with TRBD1. V shed 1 base, J shed 4 bases, and the junction held 10 bases outside the gene matches. This CDR3 spans 16 amino acids. Germline assignment: CDR1 SGHNT and CDR2 YYREEE (reference sequence). The CDR3 loop reads CASSLWGGQRVYGYTF. CDR3 nucleotides: TGTGCCAGCAGCTTGTGGGGGGGACAGAGGGTCTATGGCTACACCTTC.

J is TRBJ2-2 and V is TRBV18; perhaps TRBD1 as D (5 bases). The CDR3 loop spans 16 amino acids. CDR1 is KGHSH and CDR2 is LQKENI in the germline V gene. V lost 3 bases, J lost 2 bases, and 13 bases lay in between. The CDR3 nucleotides read TGTGCCAGCTCACCCCCCCTCACAGGCAACACCGGGGAGCTGTTTTTT. Translating it yields CASSPPLTGNTGELFF.

This clone was found a few times. The genes are TRBV7-9 and TRBJ1-2; 9 bases are a match to TRBD1. V lost 4 bases, J lost 4 bases, and 7 bases stayed unmatched. Germline V lookup: CDR1 SEHNR, CDR2 FQNEAQ (reference sequence). The CDR3 consists of 15 residues. The CDR3 loop reads CASSYTGGERYGYTF. The CDR3 DNA follows: TGTGCCAGCAGCTATACAGGGGGCGAGCGCTATGGCTACACCTTC.

The chain combines TRBV6-1 with TRBJ1-3, with 8 bases that match TRBD1. Germline V gives CDR1 MNHNS, CDR2 SASEGT. CDR3 length equals 15 residues. Trimming took 2 bases from V and 4 from J; bases not matched to a gene: 4. CDR3 DNA sequence: TGTGCCAGCAGTGAACCAGGGGGCATCGGAAACACCATATATTTT. Protein: CASSEPGGIGNTIYF.

This rearrangement joins TRBV29-1 to TRBJ1-1; D gene unclear. This CDR3 comprises 10 residues. Germline values: CDR1 SQVTM, CDR2 ANQGSEA. Trimming took 4 bases from V and 2 from J, leaving 2 bases between them. In DNA form, the CDR3 reads TGCAGCGTTGCAAACACTGAAGCTTTCTTT. This translates into CSVANTEAFF.

The rearrangement joins TRBV7-2 to TRBJ2-1; the match to TRBD2 covers 12 bases. The V gene end was trimmed by 5 bases and the J gene end by 7 bases; junction bases not matched to a gene: 9. The CDR3 spans 16 residues. The V gene's germline CDR1 is SGHTA and CDR2 FQGNSA. CDR3 nucleotide sequence: TGTGCCAGCAGCCTACGTAGACTAGCGGGGGTAAATGAGCAGTTCTTC. As protein: CASSLRRLAGVNEQFF.